This T cell receptor beta chain was observed in a study of blood T cell repertoires in COVID-19. Study at large: In each case, the material was cDNA or gDNA derived from T cells, B-cell-depleted T cells, or PBMCs.

Original analysis: Amplification with reference gene primers provided the estimates of nucleated cell counts. Sequencing used immunoSEQ multiplex PCR; TCRdb keeps in-frame clones, though not all of them. V and J calls and clone size are given by that table; D and trimming were obtained from the DNA. The repertoire holds about 370,000 clones, with around 87% as singletons. The V gene lost 3 bases and the J gene lost 6 bases, with 5 bases spanning the gap. Germline CDR1 reads WNHNN; CDR2 reads SYGVQD (reference sequence). The CDR3 totals 12 residues. The receptor was derived from a woman aged 25 to 39 with COVID-19, enrolled during active disease. The chain couples TRBV10-1 to TRBJ2-2; D gene ambiguous. The sequencing sample was made of peripheral blood. The CDR3 nucleotides read TGCGCCAGCAGTGATAGAGCCGGGGAGCTGTTTTTT. This gives the protein CASSDRAGELFF.